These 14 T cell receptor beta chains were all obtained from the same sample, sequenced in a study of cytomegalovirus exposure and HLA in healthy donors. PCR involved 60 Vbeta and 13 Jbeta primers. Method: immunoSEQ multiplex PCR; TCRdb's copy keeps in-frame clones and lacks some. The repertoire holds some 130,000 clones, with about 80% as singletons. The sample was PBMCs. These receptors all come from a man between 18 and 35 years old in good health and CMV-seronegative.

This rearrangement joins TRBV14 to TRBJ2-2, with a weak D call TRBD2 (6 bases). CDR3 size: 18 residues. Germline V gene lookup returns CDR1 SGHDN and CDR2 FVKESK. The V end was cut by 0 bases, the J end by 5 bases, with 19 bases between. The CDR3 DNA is TGTGCCAGCAGCCAAGAATTTGCTATGGCGGGGTGGACCGGGGAGCTGTTTTTT. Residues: CASSQEFAMAGWTGELFF. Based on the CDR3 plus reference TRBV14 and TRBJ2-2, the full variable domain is EAGVTQFPSHSVIEKGQTVTLRCDPISGHDNLYWYRRVMGKEIKFLLHFVKESKQDESGMPNNRFLAERTGGTYSTLKVQPAELEDSGVYFCASSQEFAMAGWTGELFFGEGSRLTVL.

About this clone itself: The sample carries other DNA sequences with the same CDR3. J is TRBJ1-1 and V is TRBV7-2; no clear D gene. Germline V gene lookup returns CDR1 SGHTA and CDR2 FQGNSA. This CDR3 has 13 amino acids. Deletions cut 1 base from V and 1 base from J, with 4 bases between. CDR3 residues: CASSLGQNTEAFF. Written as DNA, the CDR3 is TGTGCCAGCAGCTTAGGACAGAACACTGAAGCTTTCTTT.

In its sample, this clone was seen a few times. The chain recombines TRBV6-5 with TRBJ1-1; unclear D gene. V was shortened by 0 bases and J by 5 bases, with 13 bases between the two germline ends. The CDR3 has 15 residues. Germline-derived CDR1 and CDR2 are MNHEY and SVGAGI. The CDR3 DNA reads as TGTGCCAGCAGTTACTCGGTACTTTCGGGAACTGAAGCTTTCTTT. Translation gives CASSYSVLSGTEAFF.

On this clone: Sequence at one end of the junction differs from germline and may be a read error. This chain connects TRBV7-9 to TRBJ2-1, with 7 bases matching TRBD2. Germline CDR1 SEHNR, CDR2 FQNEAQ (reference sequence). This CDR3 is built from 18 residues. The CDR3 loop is CSSSLDLFAGELYNEQFF. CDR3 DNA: TGTTCCAGCAGCTTAGATCTTTTTGCGGGAGAGTTGTACAATGAGCAGTTCTTC.

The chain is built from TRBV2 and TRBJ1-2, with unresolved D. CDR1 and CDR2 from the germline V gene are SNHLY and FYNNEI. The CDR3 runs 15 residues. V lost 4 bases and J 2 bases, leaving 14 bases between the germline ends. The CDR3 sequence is CASSGSQLPNYGYTF. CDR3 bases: TGTGCCAGCAGTGGATCACAGTTGCCAAACTATGGCTACACCTTC.

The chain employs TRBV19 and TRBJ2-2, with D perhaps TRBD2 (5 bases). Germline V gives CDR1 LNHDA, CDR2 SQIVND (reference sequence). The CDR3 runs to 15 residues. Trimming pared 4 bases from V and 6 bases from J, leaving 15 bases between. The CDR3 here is CASSSSSTGAGELFF. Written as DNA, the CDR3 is TGTGCCAGTAGTAGCAGCTCCACCGGGGCCGGGGAGCTGTTTTTT.

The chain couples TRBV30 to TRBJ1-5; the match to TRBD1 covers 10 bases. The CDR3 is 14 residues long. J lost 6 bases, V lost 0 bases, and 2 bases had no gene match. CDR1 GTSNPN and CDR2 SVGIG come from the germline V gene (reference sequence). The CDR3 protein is CAWSVDRGFQPQHF. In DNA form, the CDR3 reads TGTGCCTGGAGTGTGGACAGGGGGTTTCAGCCCCAGCATTTT. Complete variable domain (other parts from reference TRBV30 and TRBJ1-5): SQTIHQWPATLVQPVGSPLSLECTVEGTSNPNLYWYRQAAGRGLQLLFYSVGIGQISSEVPQNLSASRPQDRQFILSSKKLLLSDSGFYLCAWSVDRGFQPQHFGDGTRLSIL.

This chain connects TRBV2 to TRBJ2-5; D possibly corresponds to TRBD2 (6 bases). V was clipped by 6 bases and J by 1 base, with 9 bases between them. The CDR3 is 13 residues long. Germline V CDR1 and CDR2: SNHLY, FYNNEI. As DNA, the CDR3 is TGTGCCAGCAGGAGGCGGGGCCAAGAGACCCAGTACTTC. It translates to CASRRRGQETQYF. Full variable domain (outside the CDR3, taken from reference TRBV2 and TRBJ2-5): EPEVTQTPSHQVTQMGQEVILRCVPISNHLYFYWYRQILGQKVEFLVSFYNNEISEKSEIFDDQFSVERPDGSNFTLKIRSTKLEDSAMYFCASRRRGQETQYFGPGTRLLVL.

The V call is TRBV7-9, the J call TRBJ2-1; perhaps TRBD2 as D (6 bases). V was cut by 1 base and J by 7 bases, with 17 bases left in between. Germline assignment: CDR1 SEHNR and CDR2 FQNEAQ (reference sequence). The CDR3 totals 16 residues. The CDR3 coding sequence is TGTGCCAGCAGCTTAGGGCGGGGCCTCCGTGGGAATGAGCAGTTCTTC. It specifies CASSLGRGLRGNEQFF.

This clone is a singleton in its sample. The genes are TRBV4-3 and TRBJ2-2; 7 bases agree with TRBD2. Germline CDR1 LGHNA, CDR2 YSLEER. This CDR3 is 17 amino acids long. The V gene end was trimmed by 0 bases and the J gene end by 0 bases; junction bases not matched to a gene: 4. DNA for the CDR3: TGCGCCAGCAGCCAAGATCCGGGGGGAGCGAACACCGGGGAGCTGTTTTTT. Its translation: CASSQDPGGANTGELFF.

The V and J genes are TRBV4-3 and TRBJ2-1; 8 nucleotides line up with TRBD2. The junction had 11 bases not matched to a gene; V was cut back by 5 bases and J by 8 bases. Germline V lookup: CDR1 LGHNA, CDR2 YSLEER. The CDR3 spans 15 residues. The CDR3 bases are TGCGCCAGCAGCGCGAGGACGGGAGGGGGGGATGAGCAGTTCTTC. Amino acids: CASSARTGGGDEQFF.

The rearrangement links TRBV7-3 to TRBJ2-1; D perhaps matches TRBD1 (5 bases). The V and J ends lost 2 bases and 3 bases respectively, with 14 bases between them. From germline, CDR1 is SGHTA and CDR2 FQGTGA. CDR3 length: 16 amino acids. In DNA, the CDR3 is TGTGCCAGCAGCTTAGACCCAGGGCCCAGCTACAATGAGCAGTTCTTC. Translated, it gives CASSLDPGPSYNEQFF. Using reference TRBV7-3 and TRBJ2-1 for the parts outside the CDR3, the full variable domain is GAGVSQTPSNKVTEKGKYVELRCDPISGHTALYWYRQSLGQGPEFLIYFQGTGAADDSGLPNDRFFAVRPEGSVSTLKIQRTERGDSAVYLCASSLDPGPSYNEQFFGPGTRLTVL.

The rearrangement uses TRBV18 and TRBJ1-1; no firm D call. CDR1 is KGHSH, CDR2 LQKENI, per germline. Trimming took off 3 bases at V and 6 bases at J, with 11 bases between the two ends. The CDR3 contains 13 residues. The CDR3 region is CASSPLRASEAFF. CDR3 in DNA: TGTGCCAGCTCACCCTTGAGGGCTTCTGAAGCTTTCTTT.

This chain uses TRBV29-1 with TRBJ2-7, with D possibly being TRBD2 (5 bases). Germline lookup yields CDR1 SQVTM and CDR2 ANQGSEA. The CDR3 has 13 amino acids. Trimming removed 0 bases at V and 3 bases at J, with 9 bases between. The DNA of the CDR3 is TGCAGCGTTGAAGATAAACGGGACTACGAGCAGTACTTC. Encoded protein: CSVEDKRDYEQYF.